This TCR beta chain emerged from a study of blood T cell repertoires in COVID-19. This CDR3 has 14 amino acids. CDR1 and CDR2 from the germline V gene are SGHTA and FQGTGA. Trimming removed 2 bases from V and 4 bases from J, with 11 bases in between. Only in-frame clones appear in the TCRdb table, and some are missing; sequencing was by immunoSEQ multiplex PCR. The data show roughly 120,000 clones, about 80% seen once. The specimen was peripheral blood. This TCR derives from a man between 65 and 85 years old with acute or convalescent COVID-19. This chain links TRBV7-3 with TRBJ1-1; TRBD1 is a possible D gene (5 bases). CDR3 coding DNA: TGTGCCAGCAGCTTAGCTTCCGGGGGCACTGAAGCTTTCTTT. Translating gives CASSLASGGTEAFF.